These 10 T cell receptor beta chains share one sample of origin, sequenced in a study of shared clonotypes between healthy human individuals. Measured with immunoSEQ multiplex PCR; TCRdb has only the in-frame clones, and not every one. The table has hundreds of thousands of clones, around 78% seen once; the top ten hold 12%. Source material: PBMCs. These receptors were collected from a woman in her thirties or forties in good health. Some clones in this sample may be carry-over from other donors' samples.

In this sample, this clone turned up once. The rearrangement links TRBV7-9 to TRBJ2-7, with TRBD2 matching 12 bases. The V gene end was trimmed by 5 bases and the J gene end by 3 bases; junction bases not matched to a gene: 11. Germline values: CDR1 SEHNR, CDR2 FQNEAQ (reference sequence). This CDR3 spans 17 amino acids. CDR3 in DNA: TGTGCCAGCAGCCCCCGACTAGCGGGAGCCGCCAACTACGAGCAGTACTTC. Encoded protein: CASSPRLAGAANYEQYF.

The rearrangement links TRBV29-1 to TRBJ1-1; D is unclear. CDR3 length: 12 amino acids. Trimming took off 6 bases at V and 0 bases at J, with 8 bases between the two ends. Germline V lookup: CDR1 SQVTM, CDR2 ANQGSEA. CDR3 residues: CSVGPMNTEAFF. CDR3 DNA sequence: TGCAGCGTGGGTCCCATGAACACTGAAGCTTTCTTT.

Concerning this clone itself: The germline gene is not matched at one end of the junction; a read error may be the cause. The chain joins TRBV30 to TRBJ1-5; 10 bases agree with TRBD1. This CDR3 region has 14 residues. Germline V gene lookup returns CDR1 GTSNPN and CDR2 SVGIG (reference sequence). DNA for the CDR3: TGTGCCTGGAGTCGGGACAGGGGAGATCAGCCCCCGCATTTT. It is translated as CAWSRDRGDQPPHF.

The chain's CDR3 is CSVLGTGKSYEQYF. For the CDR3, the DNA is TGCAGCGTTTTAGGGACAGGGAAGAGCTACGAGCAGTACTTC. The V gene is TRBV29-1, the J gene TRBJ2-7; 9 bases agree with TRBD1. V gave up 5 bases and J gave up 3 bases; unmatched junction bases: 8. Germline CDR1 reads SQVTM; CDR2 reads ANQGSEA. The CDR3 has 14 amino acids.

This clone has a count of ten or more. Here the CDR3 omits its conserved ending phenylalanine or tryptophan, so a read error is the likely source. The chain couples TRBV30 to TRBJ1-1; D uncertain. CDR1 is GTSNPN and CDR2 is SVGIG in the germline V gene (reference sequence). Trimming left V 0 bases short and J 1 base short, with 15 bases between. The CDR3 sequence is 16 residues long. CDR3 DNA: TGTGCCTGGAGTGTACCGTCCCCTTCGGGGAACACTGAAGCTTTCCTT. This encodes CAWSVPSPSGNTEAFL.

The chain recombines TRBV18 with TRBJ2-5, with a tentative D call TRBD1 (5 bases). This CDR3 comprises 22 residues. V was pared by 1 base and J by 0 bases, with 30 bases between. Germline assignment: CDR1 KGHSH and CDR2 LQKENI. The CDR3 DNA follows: TGTGCCAGCTCACCACTCTCTGTCGGCCTTTTGCCCAGGGCCGGGTACCAAGAGACCCAGTACTTC. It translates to CASSPLSVGLLPRAGYQETQYF.

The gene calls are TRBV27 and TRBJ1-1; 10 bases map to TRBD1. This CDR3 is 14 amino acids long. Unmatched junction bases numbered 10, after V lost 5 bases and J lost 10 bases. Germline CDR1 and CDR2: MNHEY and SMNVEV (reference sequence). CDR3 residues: CASSPAYRDRGAFF. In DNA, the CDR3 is TGTGCCAGCAGTCCCGCTTACCGGGACAGGGGAGCTTTCTTT.

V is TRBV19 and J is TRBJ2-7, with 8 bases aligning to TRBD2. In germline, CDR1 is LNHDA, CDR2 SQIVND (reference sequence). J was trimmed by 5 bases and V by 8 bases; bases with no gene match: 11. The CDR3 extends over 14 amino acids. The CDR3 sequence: CASGKREPPHEQYF. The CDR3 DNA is TGTGCCAGTGGGAAGCGGGAGCCCCCCCACGAGCAGTACTTC.

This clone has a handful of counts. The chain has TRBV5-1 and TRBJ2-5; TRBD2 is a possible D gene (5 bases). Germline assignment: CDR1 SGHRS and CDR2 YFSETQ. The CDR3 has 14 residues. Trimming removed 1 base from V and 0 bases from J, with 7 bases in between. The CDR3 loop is CASSLMGDQETQYF. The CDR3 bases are TGCGCCAGCAGCTTGATGGGAGACCAAGAGACCCAGTACTTC.

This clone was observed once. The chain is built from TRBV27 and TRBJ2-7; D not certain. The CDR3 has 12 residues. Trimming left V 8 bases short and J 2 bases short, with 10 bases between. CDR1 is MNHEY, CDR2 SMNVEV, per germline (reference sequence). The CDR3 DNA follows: TGTGCCAGCGGCCAGCCCGCCTACGAGCAGTACTTC. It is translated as CASGQPAYEQYF.